The 20 T cell receptor beta chains given below trace back to one sample, sequenced in a study of blood T cell repertoires in COVID-19. Profiled with immunoSEQ multiplex PCR; TCRdb holds only in-frame clones, not every one. The table records under 85,000 clones, roughly 82% of them present only once. The specimen was peripheral blood. These receptor sequences come from a human donor in a cohort sampled during active COVID-19.

The chain combines TRBV6-6 with TRBJ1-3; D call uncertain. V dropped 4 bases and J dropped 7 bases, with 11 bases sitting between them. Germline V lookup: CDR1 MNHNY, CDR2 SVGAGI (reference sequence). The CDR3 spans 13 residues. CDR3: CASSSAPGNTIYF. DNA of the CDR3: TGTGCCAGCAGTTCCGCCCCGGGGAACACCATATATTTT.

This clone showed up just a few times. The chain uses TRBV4-1 and TRBJ2-5, with 7 bases lining up with TRBD1. Trimming took 4 bases from V and 0 from J; bases not matched to a gene: 11. The CDR3 is 17 residues long. CDR1 and CDR2 (germline): MGHRA, YSYEKL. The CDR3 DNA follows: TGCGCCAGCAGCCTGTACCCGCCGGGACAGAACCAAGAGACCCAGTACTTC. It codes for CASSLYPPGQNQETQYF.

The rearrangement joins TRBV6-6 to TRBJ2-3, with TRBD2 matching 9 bases. This CDR3 has 19 residues. Looked up from germline, CDR1 is MNHNY and CDR2 is SVGAGI (reference sequence). V lost 6 bases and J lost 0; bases outside the gene matches: 16. The CDR3 reads CASSSKAAGGFQSTDTQYF. The CDR3 DNA sequence: TGTGCCAGCAGCTCGAAGGCAGCGGGGGGATTCCAAAGCACAGATACGCAGTATTTT.

The rearrangement joins TRBV7-9 to TRBJ2-3; TRBD2 matches 8 bases. CDR1 is SEHNR, CDR2 FQNEAQ, per germline (reference sequence). The J segment lost 2 bases and the V segment lost 5 bases, leaving 9 bases of the junction unmatched. The CDR3 has 16 residues. The CDR3 coding sequence is TGTGCCAGCAGCCCTAGCGGGCTGCGCTCCACAGATACGCAGTATTTT. Its protein is CASSPSGLRSTDTQYF.

The V call is TRBV30, the J call TRBJ1-5; D remains ambiguous. V shed 5 bases and J shed 1 base, with 9 bases lying between them. The germline CDR1 and CDR2 sequences are GTSNPN and SVGIG (reference sequence). The CDR3 extends over 13 amino acids. In DNA, the CDR3 is TGTGCCTGGTCCAAAAAAAGCAATCAGCCCCAGCATTTT. Its translation: CAWSKKSNQPQHF.

V usage is TRBV7-9 and J usage is TRBJ1-1, with D possibly TRBD1 on 5 matching bases. Between the trimmed V and J ends, which lost 5 bases and 1 base, there was a span of 14 bases. This CDR3 region has 15 residues. Germline V gene sequence: CDR1 SEHNR, CDR2 FQNEAQ (reference sequence). CDR3 in DNA: TGTGCCAGCAGCCCGGGGGGTCGGGGGAACACTGAAGCTTTCTTT. It specifies CASSPGGRGNTEAFF.

The chain has TRBV28 and TRBJ1-1; D not certain. CDR3 length: 17 amino acids. Trimming shortened V by 6 bases and J by 6 bases, and 26 bases separated the two germline ends. The V gene's germline CDR1 is MDHEN and CDR2 SYDVKM. CDR3 sequence reads: CASSRRLGIVAGSEAFF. CDR3 in DNA: TGTGCCAGCAGCCGACGATTAGGTATTGTCGCGGGTTCTGAAGCTTTCTTT.

On this clone itself: A junction end diverges from the germline sequence, so it may reflect a read error. This sequence joins TRBV15 and TRBJ2-3; no definite D call. The CDR3 sequence is 12 residues long. Germline CDR1 LNHNV, CDR2 YYDKDF (reference sequence). In DNA, the CDR3 is TGTGCCACCAGCAGAGATCCCCACCCGAGGTACTTT. It translates to CATSRDPHPRYF.

This sequence joins TRBV24-1 and TRBJ2-3; D is perhaps TRBD1 (6 bases). V lost 4 bases to trimming and J lost 0 bases, with 10 bases between them. The germline V gene encodes CDR1 KGHDR and CDR2 SFDVKD. The CDR3 is 15 amino acids. CDR3 loop: CATSDGRGSTDTQYF. The CDR3 DNA reads TGTGCCACCAGTGACGGCAGGGGAAGCACAGATACGCAGTATTTT.

The chain employs TRBV24-1 and TRBJ2-1; D is perhaps TRBD1 (6 bases). The germline V and J ends were trimmed by 5 bases and 0 bases, with 13 bases remaining between them. Germline V gene sequence: CDR1 KGHDR, CDR2 SFDVKD. CDR3 length equals 16 residues. The CDR3 reads CATSAWGQSSYNEQFF. CDR3 sequence (DNA): TGTGCCACCAGTGCGTGGGGGCAGAGCTCCTACAATGAGCAGTTCTTC.

V usage is TRBV7-2 and J usage is TRBJ1-3; TRBD1 matches at 7 bases. V trimming: 4 bases; J trimming: 0 bases; junction bases outside the gene matches: 3. CDR1 and CDR2 from the germline V gene are SGHTA and FQGNSA. This CDR3 has 15 residues. The CDR3 region is CASSSSGGSGNTIYF. CDR3 sequence (DNA): TGTGCCAGCAGCTCATCAGGGGGCTCTGGAAACACCATATATTTT.

The chain joins TRBV4-3 to TRBJ1-5; D call uncertain. The CDR3 contains 16 residues. The V end was cut by 0 bases, the J end by 1 base, with 10 bases between. The germline gives CDR1 LGHNA, CDR2 YSLEER. The CDR3 DNA reads TGCGCCAGCAGCCAAGATTTCCGGGGAAGCAATCAGCCCCAGCATTTT. Translation gives CASSQDFRGSNQPQHF.

The chain is built from TRBV11-2 and TRBJ2-5, with 8 bases lining up with TRBD2. CDR1 is SGHAT and CDR2 is FQNNGV in the germline V gene. The CDR3 sequence is 14 residues long. The J segment lost 4 bases and the V segment lost 3 bases, leaving 4 bases of the junction unmatched. The CDR3 region is CASSFSAGGETQYF. The CDR3 DNA sequence: TGTGCCAGCAGCTTTTCCGCGGGGGGAGAGACCCAGTACTTC.

In nucleotides, the CDR3 is TGTGCCAGCAGCGTAGAGGGGGCAGGTAATTCACCCCTCCACTTT. This codes for CASSVEGAGNSPLHF. The V call is TRBV9, the J call TRBJ1-6, with 7 bases lining up with TRBD1. Looked up from germline, CDR1 is SGDLS and CDR2 is YYNGEE. The CDR3 consists of 15 residues. V lost 0 bases and J lost 6; bases outside the gene matches: 3. Together with reference TRBV9 and TRBJ1-6, the CDR3 gives the full variable domain: DSGVTQTPKHLITATGQRVTLRCSPRSGDLSVYWYQQSLDQGLQFLIQYYNGEERAKGNILERFSAQQFPDLHSELNLSSLELGDSALYFCASSVEGAGNSPLHFGNGTRLTVT.

The rearrangement joins TRBV7-2 to TRBJ1-2, with a tentative D call TRBD1 (6 bases). V lost 6 bases and J lost 5, with 13 bases in between. The germline CDR1 and CDR2 sequences are SGHTA and FQGNSA. This CDR3 is built from 13 residues. CDR3 nucleotides: TGTGCCAGCAGGACAGGTCAATTTTATGGCTACACCTTC. This gives the protein CASRTGQFYGYTF.

J is TRBJ2-7 and V is TRBV27; perhaps TRBD1 as D (6 bases). Germline V lookup: CDR1 MNHEY, CDR2 SMNVEV (reference sequence). The CDR3 consists of 15 residues. V lost 4 bases to trimming and J lost 0 bases, with 13 bases between them. The CDR3 region is CASSSDRSISYEQYF. The CDR3 coding sequence is TGTGCCAGCAGTTCCGACAGGTCTATCTCCTACGAGCAGTACTTC.

The chain couples TRBV4-3 to TRBJ1-3; D gene unclear. Trimming removed 1 base at V and 2 bases at J, with 12 bases between. Germline V gives CDR1 LGHNA, CDR2 YSLEER. The CDR3 totals 16 residues. The DNA of the CDR3 is TGCGCCAGCAGCCAAGCCCGGGAATCTACTGGAAACACCATATATTTT. Residues: CASSQARESTGNTIYF.

DNA of the CDR3: TGTGCCAGCTCACTGCCGGGACAGGGGTTTGGCTACACCTTC. This gives the protein CASSLPGQGFGYTF. The gene calls are TRBV18 and TRBJ1-2; 10 bases are shared with TRBD1. This CDR3 contains 14 residues. V gave up 4 bases and J gave up 7 bases; unmatched junction bases: 6. Germline V gene data show CDR1 as KGHSH and CDR2 as LQKENI.

The chain couples TRBV11-2 to TRBJ1-1, with 9 bases identical to TRBD1. Trimming took 0 bases from V and 8 from J; bases not matched to a gene: 19. The CDR3 length is 19 residues. CDR1 SGHAT and CDR2 FQNNGV come from the germline V gene. Here the CDR3 reads CASSLDIRGTGPPKQEAFF. CDR3 nucleotide sequence: TGTGCCAGCAGCTTAGATATACGGGGGACAGGGCCCCCGAAACAAGAAGCTTTCTTT.

The chain is built from TRBV29-1 and TRBJ1-1; TRBD1 might be the D (5 bases). V was pared by 6 bases and J by 4 bases, with 18 bases between. This CDR3 region has 14 residues. The germline V gene encodes CDR1 SQVTM and CDR2 ANQGSEA. The CDR3 spells CSVAPRATGTEAFF. The CDR3 nucleotides are TGCAGCGTCGCTCCCAGGGCAACGGGCACTGAAGCTTTCTTT.